This T cell receptor beta chain was found in a study of siplizumab effects on memory and regulatory T cells. General study points: Proliferating siplizumab-cultured Tregs lacked confirmed suppressive function. Treg origin accounted for an average of around 69% of mappable alloreactive CD4+ clones with siplizumab and roughly 25% in controls.

Germline CDR1 reads LGHNA; CDR2 reads YNFKEQ. Trimming pared 4 bases from V and 4 bases from J, leaving 20 bases between. This CDR3 comprises 17 residues. A word on this clone: Its specificity is not known.

TCR templates numbering 90,000 to 100,000 were assayed per sample. Only in-frame clones appear in the TCRdb table, and some are missing; sequencing was by immunoSEQ multiplex PCR. The table includes around 100,000 clones, over 90% detected once. This TCR was sampled from a human donor in good health. This chain links TRBV4-2 with TRBJ2-1; D possibly corresponds to TRBD1 (6 bases). Sequencing was carried out using non-Treg CD4+ T cells sorted from blood. CDR3 nucleotide sequence: TGTGCCAGCAGCCGCGACCCGACAGGTCATAGGTACAATGAGCAGTTCTTC. Amino acid sequence: CASSRDPTGHRYNEQFF.